One sample yielded the 5 T cell receptor beta chains listed below, sequenced in a study of blood T cell repertoires in COVID-19. Sequencing used immunoSEQ multiplex PCR; TCRdb keeps in-frame clones, though not all of them. The table shows roughly 60,000 clones, with around 84% occurring only once. Sequenced: peripheral blood. These receptors all stem from a human donor with active COVID-19. The donor label of this sample is uncertain.

J is TRBJ1-5 and V is TRBV4-3, with D maybe TRBD1 (5 bases). V shed 0 bases and J shed 7 bases, with 16 bases lying between them. The V gene's germline CDR1 is LGHNA and CDR2 YSLEER. The CDR3 sequence is 16 residues long. CDR3 bases: TGCGCCAGCAGCCAAGAAATAGTGCCAGGGAAACAGCCCCAGCATTTT. Translation: CASSQEIVPGKQPQHF.

The chain combines TRBV5-6 with TRBJ1-2; TRBD1 matches 7 bases. The CDR3 is made up of 13 amino acids. Germline CDR1 and CDR2: SGHDT and YYEEEE. With V trimmed by 8 bases and J by 4 bases, 8 bases remained unmatched. CDR3 loop: CARKNRGVYGYTF. DNA for the CDR3: TGTGCCAGGAAAAACAGGGGAGTCTATGGCTACACCTTC.

The chain links TRBV14 to TRBJ2-5, with D perhaps matching TRBD1 (6 bases). The CDR3 is 17 residues long. CDR1 and CDR2 from the germline V gene are SGHDN and FVKESK. V dropped 1 base and J dropped 5 bases, with 20 bases sitting between them. The CDR3 DNA reads as TGTGCCAGCAGCCAAGGGGTCAGTCTCAGGGGTCAGGAGACCCAGTACTTC. Encoded protein: CASSQGVSLRGQETQYF.

The chain carries TRBV29-1 and TRBJ2-3; 7 bases line up with TRBD2. With 0 bases clipped from V and 2 bases from J, the junction kept 14 bases outside the gene matches. CDR3 length: 18 amino acids. CDR1 SQVTM and CDR2 ANQGSEA come from the germline V gene. Written as DNA, the CDR3 is TGCAGCGTTGAAGATTGGTCAGCGGGGAGCATCCTCACAGATACGCAGTATTTT. Encoded protein: CSVEDWSAGSILTDTQYF.

This rearrangement joins TRBV18 to TRBJ1-1, with TRBD1 matching 9 bases. The CDR3 runs 16 residues. V dropped 4 bases and J dropped 2; count of bases not matched to a gene: 8. The germline gives CDR1 KGHSH, CDR2 LQKENI. CDR3 coding DNA: TGTGCCAGCTCACGAGAACAGGGGGCGGCAAACACTGAAGCTTTCTTT. As protein: CASSREQGAANTEAFF.